This TCR beta chain was identified during a study of CD8+CD57+ T cells in acquired aplastic anemia. Whole-study context: Sorted CD4+ and CD8+ cells gave a mean 3.2 ug DNA, range 0.2 to 27.4 ug.

With 4 bases removed from V and 10 bases from J, the gap between germline ends came to 24 bases. The CDR3 spans 16 residues. Germline V lookup: CDR1 SGDLS, CDR2 YYNGEE. CD8+CD57+ cell expansion had been shown by flow cytometry in patients chosen for sequencing. Findings and limits, study-wide: Between patients and controls, approximately 29 CD8+ CDR3 sequences were found in common.

Regarding this clonotype: The target antigen is unknown.

Genomic DNA, the template, was used for profiling of the TCR beta VDJ and CDR3. Using its own MiXCR run on the reads, TCRdb lists one record per CDR3 protein. Of 260,000 or so distinct CDR3 sequences listed, around 82% are singletons. The specimen sequenced was sorted CD4+, CD8+, or CD8+CD57+ T cells (not recorded which) from PBMCs. The chain combines TRBV9 with TRBJ2-1; unclear D gene. The source of this sequence is a human donor with aplastic anemia. The CDR3 reads CASSLHRNEQCFEQFF. For the CDR3, the DNA is TGTGCCAGCAGCCTACATAGGAATGAGCAGTGCTTCGAGCAGTTCTTC.